This T cell receptor beta chain was sequenced in a study of cytomegalovirus exposure and HLA in healthy donors. Vbeta (60) and Jbeta (13) primers were used in the PCR. Assay: immunoSEQ multiplex PCR; the TCRdb copy retains only in-frame clones and omits some. Here the sample spans under 75,000 clones, 68% being singletons. Study outcomes and limitations: The classifier reportedly diagnosed cytomegalovirus status with high specificity and sensitivity. From TCR beta sequences, most subjects' HLA-A and HLA-B alleles were reportedly predicted accurately.

Turning to this clone: The antigen is undetermined.

After removal of 1 base from V and 7 bases from J, the junction contained 10 bases not matched to a gene. CDR1 is SGHVS, CDR2 FNYEAQ, per germline. The CDR3 has 18 amino acids. The rearrangement joins TRBV7-6 to TRBJ2-1; 13 bases map to TRBD2. The material sequenced was PBMCs. This clonotype was obtained from a man aged 35 to 55 in good health and CMV-seropositive. The CDR3 here is CASSLGTPTSGRGNEQFF. CDR3 in DNA: TGTGCCAGCAGCTTAGGAACACCTACTAGCGGGAGGGGGAATGAGCAGTTCTTC.